A selection of T cell receptor beta chains follows, all from one sample in a study of blood T cell repertoires in COVID-19. Clones were read by immunoSEQ multiplex PCR, and TCRdb kept only the in-frame ones, dropping some. The table lists around 61,000 clones, roughly 86% of them singletons. What was sequenced was peripheral blood. All receptors derive from a man in his sixties with acute or convalescent COVID-19. Each CDR3 is given with its conserved first and last residue. Each record gives: clone size, V gene, J gene, D gene, CDR3 DNA, CDR3 protein. D genes are given only for firm matches. Clone size is given for some rows only: seen once, a few or many times, or a class if the clone is expanded.

clone_size: .; v_call: TRBV18; j_call: TRBJ1-2; d_call: .; cdr3_nt: TGTGCCAGCTCACCCGTATCGGGGGATGGCTACACCTTC; cdr3_aa: CASSPVSGDGYTF
clone_size: .; v_call: TRBV19; j_call: TRBJ1-2; d_call: .; cdr3_nt: TGTGCCAGTACCGAGGGCTATGGCTACACCTTC; cdr3_aa: CASTEGYGYTF
clone_size: few; v_call: TRBV2; j_call: TRBJ2-7; d_call: TRBD1; cdr3_nt: TGTGCCAGCAGTCCCGGGACAGGGGCCTACGAGCAGTACTTC; cdr3_aa: CASSPGTGAYEQYF
clone_size: .; v_call: TRBV18; j_call: TRBJ2-7; d_call: TRBD1; cdr3_nt: TGTGCCAGCTCACCCGGGACAGGGTACGAGCAGTACTTC; cdr3_aa: CASSPGTGYEQYF
clone_size: .; v_call: TRBV5-1; j_call: TRBJ2-2; d_call: .; cdr3_nt: TGCGCCAGCAGCTTGGAGTTCACGGCGGGACGCATCCCCCCCGGGGAGCTGTTTTTT; cdr3_aa: CASSLEFTAGRIPPGELFF
clone_size: .; v_call: TRBV14; j_call: TRBJ1-3; d_call: .; cdr3_nt: TGTGCCAGCAGCCAATATGAGGCGGGACGTCCGACGTCTGGAAACACCATATATTTT; cdr3_aa: CASSQYEAGRPTSGNTIYF
clone_size: .; v_call: TRBV7-9; j_call: TRBJ1-5; d_call: .; cdr3_nt: TGTGCCAGCAGCTTAGAGAGTCAGCCCCAGCATTTT; cdr3_aa: CASSLESQPQHF
clone_size: few; v_call: TRBV19; j_call: TRBJ2-7; d_call: TRBD1; cdr3_nt: TGTGCCAGTAGTATTTCAGGGGGAACCTACGAGCAGTACTTC; cdr3_aa: CASSISGGTYEQYF
clone_size: once; v_call: TRBV24-1; j_call: TRBJ2-3; d_call: .; cdr3_nt: TGTGCCACCAGTGATCCCCTTAGCACAGATACGCAGTATTTT; cdr3_aa: CATSDPLSTDTQYF
clone_size: .; v_call: TRBV5-1; j_call: TRBJ2-7; d_call: TRBD2; cdr3_nt: TGCGCCAGCAGCTTGGCTAGCGGCTTTACCTACGAGCAGTACTTC; cdr3_aa: CASSLASGFTYEQYF
clone_size: .; v_call: TRBV6-5; j_call: TRBJ1-2; d_call: .; cdr3_nt: TGTGCCAGCAGTCTCGTAACAGGGTATGGCTACACCTTC; cdr3_aa: CASSLVTGYGYTF
clone_size: .; v_call: TRBV10-1; j_call: TRBJ2-7; d_call: TRBD1; cdr3_nt: TGCGCCAGCAGTGATTCGGACAGGGGTCCCCTCGAGCAGTACTTC; cdr3_aa: CASSDSDRGPLEQYF
clone_size: .; v_call: TRBV19; j_call: TRBJ1-5; d_call: TRBD1; cdr3_nt: TGTGCCAGTAGTGACGGACAGGCTCGGTTGGTCTATAGCAATCAGCCCCAGCATTTT; cdr3_aa: CASSDGQARLVYSNQPQHF
clone_size: .; v_call: TRBV2; j_call: TRBJ1-5; d_call: TRBD1; cdr3_nt: TGTGCCAGCAGTGTTACAGGGGTCCAGCATTTT; cdr3_aa: CASSVTGVQHF
clone_size: .; v_call: TRBV6-1; j_call: TRBJ2-7; d_call: .; cdr3_nt: TGTGCCAGCAGTGACAGGGCAAGCTCCTACGAGCAGTACTTC; cdr3_aa: CASSDRASSYEQYF
clone_size: .; v_call: TRBV9; j_call: TRBJ2-7; d_call: .; cdr3_nt: TGTGCCAGCAGCGTAGGCGGGGCCCGCTCCTACGAGCAGTACTTC; cdr3_aa: CASSVGGARSYEQYF
clone_size: .; v_call: TRBV15; j_call: TRBJ2-7; d_call: TRBD1; cdr3_nt: TGTGCCACCAGCAGGCAGGGACAGCTGGACCTCCAGTACTTC; cdr3_aa: CATSRQGQLDLQYF
clone_size: few; v_call: TRBV7-9; j_call: TRBJ2-7; d_call: TRBD1; cdr3_nt: TGTGCCAGCAGCTTAGAGATACAGGGGGCAAGCTACGAGCAGTACTTC; cdr3_aa: CASSLEIQGASYEQYF
clone_size: .; v_call: TRBV2; j_call: TRBJ1-5; d_call: TRBD1; cdr3_nt: TGTGCCAGCAGAGGGACAGTTAGCAATCAGCCCCAGCATTTT; cdr3_aa: CASRGTVSNQPQHF
clone_size: .; v_call: TRBV27; j_call: TRBJ1-1; d_call: TRBD1; cdr3_nt: TGTGCCAGCAGTTTATCTTACAGGGGGAACCAAGCTTTCTTT; cdr3_aa: CASSLSYRGNQAFF
clone_size: .; v_call: TRBV30; j_call: TRBJ2-7; d_call: .; cdr3_nt: TGTGCCTGGACAGGGGCTGGGGAGCAGTACTTC; cdr3_aa: CAWTGAGEQYF
clone_size: few; v_call: TRBV19; j_call: TRBJ2-2; d_call: .; cdr3_nt: TGTGCCAGTAGTTCCCCGACAGGTTCAACCGGGGAGCTGTTTTTT; cdr3_aa: CASSSPTGSTGELFF
clone_size: .; v_call: TRBV9; j_call: TRBJ1-4; d_call: TRBD1; cdr3_nt: TGTGCCAGCAGCGTCCAGACAGGGGCTAATGAAAAACTGTTTTTT; cdr3_aa: CASSVQTGANEKLFF
clone_size: once; v_call: TRBV7-3; j_call: TRBJ1-1; d_call: TRBD1; cdr3_nt: TGTGCCAGCAGCTCGCAACAGGGGACTGAAGCTTTCTTT; cdr3_aa: CASSSQQGTEAFF
clone_size: .; v_call: TRBV19; j_call: TRBJ1-6; d_call: .; cdr3_nt: TGTGCCAGTAGTATAGCCAGACATCAAACCCGGGAGGCCCATAATTCACCCCTCCACTTT; cdr3_aa: CASSIARHQTREAHNSPLHF
clone_size: once; v_call: TRBV5-1; j_call: TRBJ2-3; d_call: TRBD2; cdr3_nt: TGCGCCAGCAGCTTAGCGGGGGGTTCAGATACGCAGTATTTT; cdr3_aa: CASSLAGGSDTQYF
clone_size: few; v_call: TRBV11-3; j_call: TRBJ2-2; d_call: TRBD1; cdr3_nt: TGTGCCAGCAGCTTATCAGGGGGTACCGGGGAGCTGTTTTTT; cdr3_aa: CASSLSGGTGELFF
clone_size: once; v_call: TRBV5-6; j_call: TRBJ1-1; d_call: .; cdr3_nt: TGTGCCAGCAGCTTCTGGGCGGGGTTGGTCGAAGCTTTCTTT; cdr3_aa: CASSFWAGLVEAFF
clone_size: few; v_call: TRBV27; j_call: TRBJ2-7; d_call: .; cdr3_nt: TGTGCCAGCAGTTTTAGGGACAACCGCTACGAGCAGTACTTC; cdr3_aa: CASSFRDNRYEQYF
clone_size: .; v_call: TRBV5-1; j_call: TRBJ2-5; d_call: TRBD1; cdr3_nt: TGCGCCAGCAGCCGGACAGGGATCGTGGAGACCCAGTACTTC; cdr3_aa: CASSRTGIVETQYF
clone_size: .; v_call: TRBV25-1; j_call: TRBJ2-5; d_call: TRBD1; cdr3_nt: TGTGCCAGCAGTGAAGCGGGACAGGGGCCAGAGACCCAGTACTTC; cdr3_aa: CASSEAGQGPETQYF
clone_size: .; v_call: TRBV5-4; j_call: TRBJ1-3; d_call: .; cdr3_nt: TGTGCCAGCAGCTTGATCGGGCAGGGAAAAGGTCCCGGAAACACCATATATTTT; cdr3_aa: CASSLIGQGKGPGNTIYF
clone_size: .; v_call: TRBV9; j_call: TRBJ2-2; d_call: .; cdr3_nt: TGTGCCAGCAGCGCAGGGGGGGAGCTGTTTTTT; cdr3_aa: CASSAGGELFF
clone_size: .; v_call: TRBV7-2; j_call: TRBJ2-2; d_call: .; cdr3_nt: TGTGCCAGCAGCTACGGCGGGGGCACCCCCCGGGAGCTGTTTTTT; cdr3_aa: CASSYGGGTPRELFF
clone_size: medium-sized; v_call: TRBV3-1/TRBV3-2; j_call: TRBJ1-2; d_call: .; cdr3_nt: TGTGCCAGCAGCCAATTAGGCTTGAGTCGGGGCTATGGCTACACCTTC; cdr3_aa: CASSQLGLSRGYGYTF
clone_size: once; v_call: TRBV2; j_call: TRBJ1-5; d_call: .; cdr3_nt: TGTGCCAGCAGCCCCGGGACAAAAAGCAATCAGCCCCAGCATTTT; cdr3_aa: CASSPGTKSNQPQHF
clone_size: .; v_call: TRBV2; j_call: TRBJ2-1; d_call: TRBD1; cdr3_nt: TGTGCCAGCAGCGCTGACAGGGACCCAGACAATGAGCAGTTCTTC; cdr3_aa: CASSADRDPDNEQFF
clone_size: .; v_call: TRBV18; j_call: TRBJ1-5; d_call: .; cdr3_nt: TGTGCCAGCTCATTGGGGGCAGCTACCACCAGCAATCAGCCCCAGCATTTT; cdr3_aa: CASSLGAATTSNQPQHF
clone_size: .; v_call: TRBV18; j_call: TRBJ2-3; d_call: .; cdr3_nt: TGTGCCAGCTCACCGGAGGCAACAGATACGCAGTATTTT; cdr3_aa: CASSPEATDTQYF
clone_size: .; v_call: TRBV9; j_call: TRBJ1-6; d_call: .; cdr3_nt: TGTGCCAGCAGCGTAGCAGGGGCAGGCGATTCACCCCTCCACTTT; cdr3_aa: CASSVAGAGDSPLHF
clone_size: many; v_call: TRBV9; j_call: TRBJ2-7; d_call: TRBD1; cdr3_nt: TGTGCCAGCAGCCCCAGTCCCGGGACAGGTTTCGAGCAGTACTTC; cdr3_aa: CASSPSPGTGFEQYF
clone_size: .; v_call: TRBV7-9; j_call: TRBJ1-5; d_call: .; cdr3_nt: TGTGCCAGCAGCCCGACAGATAGCAATCAGCCCCAGCATTTT; cdr3_aa: CASSPTDSNQPQHF
clone_size: .; v_call: TRBV13; j_call: TRBJ1-6; d_call: .; cdr3_nt: TGTGCCAGCGGTGGCAGGGCCTATAATTCACCCCTCCACTTT; cdr3_aa: CASGGRAYNSPLHF
clone_size: .; v_call: TRBV30; j_call: TRBJ1-2; d_call: .; cdr3_nt: TGTGCCTGGAGTCAGGATAACTATGGCTACACCTTC; cdr3_aa: CAWSQDNYGYTF
clone_size: .; v_call: TRBV2; j_call: TRBJ1-5; d_call: .; cdr3_nt: TGTGCCAGCAGTTCCCCAGGGGTGGGAGGCAATCAGCCCCAGCATTTT; cdr3_aa: CASSSPGVGGNQPQHF
clone_size: .; v_call: TRBV19; j_call: TRBJ1-2; d_call: .; cdr3_nt: TGTGCCAGTAGGGGACTGCGGGACGGCGACTATGGCTACACCTTC; cdr3_aa: CASRGLRDGDYGYTF
clone_size: .; v_call: TRBV24-1; j_call: TRBJ2-2; d_call: .; cdr3_nt: TGTGCCACCAGTGATTTATGGACTGTACATGGAGGGGAGCTGTTTTTT; cdr3_aa: CATSDLWTVHGGELFF